This entry lists 18 T cell receptor beta chains sequenced from one sample in a study of OX40 agonist ivuxolimab in advanced cancers. The table came from immunoSEQ multiplex PCR; TCRdb's copy has only in-frame clones and leaves some out. The profile covers about 35,000 clones, with 65% to 75% appearing a single time and nearly 20% taken by the ten largest. Here the sequenced sample was CD4+ or CD8+ T cells sorted from blood, taken in a trial of the OX40 agonist ivuxolimab. These receptors came from an adult with an advanced solid tumor such as melanoma, head and neck, liver or kidney cancer.

J is TRBJ2-2 and V is TRBV10-3; 11 bases fit TRBD1. Germline trimming cut 6 bases from V and 0 bases from J; bases unmatched to any gene: 0. The CDR3 extends over 15 amino acids. CDR1 ENHRY and CDR2 SYGVKD come from the germline V gene. CDR3 region: CAIRGQGANTGELFF. Written as DNA, the CDR3 is TGTGCCATCAGGGGACAGGGGGCGAACACCGGGGAGCTGTTTTTT.

This clone appeared a few times. The rearrangement links TRBV2 to TRBJ1-2, with 9 bases fitting TRBD1. The germline V gene encodes CDR1 SNHLY and CDR2 FYNNEI. V was pared by 10 bases and J by 4 bases, with 4 bases of the junction left unmatched. The CDR3 is 12 residues long. The CDR3 bases are TGTGCCATCGGGACAGGGACCTATGGCTACACCTTC. Its protein is CAIGTGTYGYTF.

The J gene is TRBJ1-1, the V gene TRBV30; 7 nucleotides agree with TRBD1. This CDR3 is 12 amino acids long. The V gene end was trimmed by 5 bases and the J gene end by 2 bases; junction bases not matched to a gene: 2. Per the germline V gene, CDR1 is GTSNPN and CDR2 is SVGIG (reference sequence). As DNA, the CDR3 is TGTGCCTGGGGACAGGTAAACACTGAAGCTTTCTTT. Its translation is CAWGQVNTEAFF.

The rearrangement uses TRBV2 and TRBJ2-1, with D hard to call. Germline CDR1 and CDR2: SNHLY and FYNNEI. V shed 3 bases and J shed 9 bases, with 0 bases lying between them. There are 9 residues in the CDR3. As DNA, the CDR3 is TGTGCCAGCAGTGATGAGCAGTTCTTC. It specifies CASSDEQFF.

The J gene is TRBJ1-1, the V gene TRBV12-1. TRBV12-1 is described as a pseudogene. The CDR3 totals 14 residues. The CDR3 loop reads CASSFTALNTEAFF. Written as DNA, the CDR3 is TGTGCCAGCAGCTTTACGGCTCTAAACACTGAAGCTTTCTTT.

This chain uses TRBV5-1 with TRBJ1-3; D unresolved. Germline CDR1 reads SGHRS; CDR2 reads YFSETQ. This CDR3 has 14 amino acids. Trimming removed 0 bases from V and 2 bases from J, with 6 bases in between. The CDR3 protein is CASSLGPAGNTIYF. The CDR3 nucleotides read TGCGCCAGCAGCTTGGGCCCTGCTGGAAACACCATATATTTT. The whole variable domain, filled in from reference TRBV5-1 and TRBJ1-3, reads KAGVTQTPRYLIKTRGQQVTLSCSPISGHRSVSWYQQTPGQGLQFLFEYFSETQRNKGNFPGRFSGRQFSNSRSEMNVSTLELGDSALYLCASSLGPAGNTIYFGEGSWLTVV.

V and J are TRBV4-1 and TRBJ1-2; D may be TRBD1 (6 bases). CDR1 and CDR2 from the germline V gene are MGHRA and YSYEKL. The CDR3 length is 14 residues. V was cut by 1 base and J by 2 bases, with 8 bases left in between. As DNA, the CDR3 is TGCGCCAGCAGCCAAGTGCAGGGGAACTATGGCTACACCTTC. It yields the protein CASSQVQGNYGYTF.

The CDR3 here is CSVNDGTEAFF. CDR3 in DNA: TGCAGCGTGAACGACGGCACTGAAGCTTTCTTT. The chain has TRBV29-1 and TRBJ1-1; no clear D gene. There are 11 residues in the CDR3. Germline CDR1 and CDR2: SQVTM and ANQGSEA. Deletions cut 6 bases from V and 4 bases from J, with 9 bases between. Based on the CDR3 plus reference TRBV29-1 and TRBJ1-1, the full variable domain is SAVISQKPSRDICQRGTSLTIQCQVDSQVTMMFWYRQQPGQSLTLIATANQGSEATYESGFVIDKFPISRPNLTFSTLTVSNMSPEDSSIYLCSVNDGTEAFFGQGTRLTVV.

V and J are TRBV7-3 and TRBJ2-3, with TRBD2 matching 9 bases. In germline, CDR1 is SGHTA, CDR2 FQGTGA. There are 15 residues in the CDR3. Germline trimming cut 5 bases from V and 1 base from J; bases unmatched to any gene: 4. CDR3 nucleotide sequence: TGTGCCAGCAGCCCTGAGCGGGGGGGCACAGATACGCAGTATTTT. Encoded protein: CASSPERGGTDTQYF.

The chain combines TRBV5-1 with TRBJ2-3; 8 bases match TRBD1. The trim removed 4 bases at V and 6 bases at J, leaving 7 bases unmatched. The V gene's germline CDR1 is SGHRS and CDR2 YFSETQ. The CDR3 contains 14 residues. This CDR3 reads CASSPGQGSDTQYF. The CDR3 nucleotides are TGCGCCAGCAGCCCTGGACAGGGAAGCGATACGCAGTATTTT.

V is TRBV11-2 and J is TRBJ1-4; 8 nucleotides line up with TRBD1. V shed 2 bases and J 5 bases; nucleotides not matched to a gene: 7. The CDR3 has 16 residues. Germline V gene data show CDR1 as SGHAT and CDR2 as FQNNGV. The CDR3 protein is CASSLNRDRRNEKLFF. In DNA, the CDR3 is TGTGCCAGCAGCTTAAACCGGGACAGGCGAAATGAAAAACTGTTTTTT.

The chain employs TRBV5-4 and TRBJ2-7, with 14 bases aligning to TRBD2. After removal of 4 bases from V and 6 bases from J, the junction contained 6 bases not matched to a gene. CDR1 is SGHNT and CDR2 is YYREEE in the germline V gene (reference sequence). The CDR3 is 15 amino acids. The CDR3 bases are TGTGCCAGCAGCCGGGGACTAGCGGGGGAGATCGAGCAGTACTTC. This gives the protein CASSRGLAGEIEQYF.

This chain's CDR3 is CASSGGGSSGNTIYF. The CDR3, as DNA: TGTGCCAGCAGCGGAGGCGGTTCCTCTGGAAACACCATATATTTT. The chain uses TRBV7-9 and TRBJ1-3; D is unresolved. CDR1 and CDR2 from the germline V gene are SEHNR and FQNEAQ (reference sequence). Trimming took 5 bases from V and 0 from J, leaving 11 bases between them. The CDR3 totals 15 residues.

The V gene is TRBV11-2, the J gene TRBJ1-6; D is perhaps TRBD1 (5 bases). CDR1 and CDR2 from the germline V gene are SGHAT and FQNNGV. Deletions cut 3 bases from V and 8 bases from J, with 17 bases between. This CDR3 region has 16 residues. The CDR3 sequence: CASSLRGQGGDSPLHF. The CDR3 DNA reads TGTGCCAGCAGCTTGAGAGGGCAGGGAGGGGATTCACCCCTCCACTTT.

V is TRBV6-5 and J is TRBJ2-7; D ambiguous. The CDR3 is made up of 11 amino acids. From germline, CDR1 is MNHEY and CDR2 SVGAGI. V was shortened by 6 bases and J by 3 bases, with 6 bases between the two germline ends. CDR3 in DNA: TGTGCCAGCAGCGAGCTCTACGAGCAGTACTTC. Its translation: CASSELYEQYF.

The chain joins TRBV6-1 to TRBJ2-1; 10 bases match TRBD2. This CDR3 comprises 14 residues. The J segment lost 4 bases and the V segment lost 8 bases, leaving 5 bases of the junction unmatched. Germline V gives CDR1 MNHNS, CDR2 SASEGT. CDR3 coding DNA: TGTGCCAGCTGCATAGCGGGGGGTTACAATGAGCAGTTCTTC. This translates into CASCIAGGYNEQFF.

This sequence joins TRBV6-1 and TRBJ1-5, with a possible D match to TRBD1 (6 bases). V lost 6 bases, J lost 5 bases, and 14 bases lay in between. Germline lookup yields CDR1 MNHNS and CDR2 SASEGT. The CDR3 extends over 14 amino acids. CDR3 loop: CASRAQGFDQPQHF. The CDR3 bases are TGTGCCAGCAGAGCCCAGGGGTTCGATCAGCCCCAGCATTTT.

The chain carries TRBV19 and TRBJ1-6, with D possibly being TRBD1 (5 bases). V was trimmed by 3 bases and J by 7 bases, leaving 10 bases between them. The CDR3 is made up of 14 amino acids. Germline-derived CDR1 and CDR2 are LNHDA and SQIVND (reference sequence). CDR3 coding DNA: TGTGCCAGTAGTATGGTAGGACACAATTCACCCCTCCACTTT. Residues: CASSMVGHNSPLHF.